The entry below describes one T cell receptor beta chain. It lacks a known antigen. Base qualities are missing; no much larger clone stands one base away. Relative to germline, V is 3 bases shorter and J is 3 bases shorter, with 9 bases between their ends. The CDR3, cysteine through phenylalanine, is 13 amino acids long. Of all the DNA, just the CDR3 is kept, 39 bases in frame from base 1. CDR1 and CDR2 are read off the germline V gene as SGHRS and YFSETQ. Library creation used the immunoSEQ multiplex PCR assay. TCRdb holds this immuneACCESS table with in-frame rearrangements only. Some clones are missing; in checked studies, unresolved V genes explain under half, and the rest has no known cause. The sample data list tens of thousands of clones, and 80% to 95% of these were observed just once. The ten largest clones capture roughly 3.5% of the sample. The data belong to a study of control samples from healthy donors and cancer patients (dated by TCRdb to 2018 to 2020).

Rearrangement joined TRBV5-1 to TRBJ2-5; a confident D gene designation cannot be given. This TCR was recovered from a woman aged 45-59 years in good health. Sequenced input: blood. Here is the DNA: TGCGCCAGCAGCTCGGCGGTAGAAGAGACCCAGTACTTC. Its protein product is CASSSAVEETQYF.